The 20 T cell receptor beta chains below all came from one sample that was sequenced in a study of blood T cell repertoires in COVID-19 (dated by TCRdb to 2019 to 2021). Libraries were made using the immunoSEQ multiplex PCR assay. TCRdb re-hosts the immuneACCESS table, in-frame sequences only. Its copies lack some clones; in the studies checked, an unresolved V gene accounts for under half of them, and the cause for the rest is not known. This sample lists about 68,000 clones; 86% were detected once. Approximately 3.7% of the sample rests with the top ten. The sequencing input was peripheral blood. The receptor source for this set is a man aged 45-65 years with acute or convalescent COVID-19.

V is TRBV24-1 and J is TRBJ2-3; 9 nucleotides line up with TRBD1. The V and J ends lost 5 bases and 3 bases, in that order; junction bases with no gene match: 5. CDR3 size: 15 residues. Germline CDR1 KGHDR, CDR2 SFDVKD. The CDR3 coding sequence is TGTGCCACCAGTGTCCTGACAGGGGGTACAGATACGCAGTATTTT. This sequence encodes CATSVLTGGTDTQYF.

The V and J genes are TRBV5-1 and TRBJ1-1, with a weak D call TRBD1 (6 bases). The CDR3 runs to 15 residues. The germline gives CDR1 SGHRS, CDR2 YFSETQ. Trimming removed 4 bases at V and 3 bases at J, with 16 bases between. The CDR3 here is CASSRKKAGDTEAFF. CDR3 nucleotides: TGCGCCAGCAGCCGAAAAAAGGCAGGGGACACTGAAGCTTTCTTT.

The chain employs TRBV4-1 and TRBJ2-5; D gene uncertain. The V gene's germline CDR1 is MGHRA and CDR2 YSYEKL. V gave up 6 bases and J gave up 1 base, with 15 bases separating them. The CDR3 loop spans 15 amino acids. The CDR3 here is CASSNVWAPQETQYF. In DNA form, the CDR3 reads TGCGCCAGCAGTAACGTTTGGGCCCCCCAAGAGACCCAGTACTTC.

The genes are TRBV19 and TRBJ1-2, with 8 bases aligning to TRBD1. The CDR3 covers 13 residues. Germline V CDR1 and CDR2: LNHDA, SQIVND (reference sequence). Unmatched junction bases numbered 1, after V lost 3 bases and J lost 4 bases. In nucleotides, the CDR3 is TGTGCCAGTAGTATTGACAGGGGCTATGGCTACACCTTC. Protein: CASSIDRGYGYTF.

This clone was seen once. This chain uses TRBV15 with TRBJ2-1, with 7 bases that match TRBD2. The CDR3 runs to 14 residues. J lost 6 bases, V lost 0 bases, and 2 bases had no gene match. CDR1 and CDR2 (germline): LNHNV, YYDKDF (reference sequence). CDR3 protein: CATSRDLAANEQFF. CDR3 bases: TGTGCCACCAGCAGAGATCTAGCGGCCAATGAGCAGTTCTTC.

This clone occurred once. V usage is TRBV28 and J usage is TRBJ1-4; the D gene is possibly TRBD1 (6 bases). Germline CDR1 reads MDHEN; CDR2 reads SYDVKM. This CDR3 spans 15 amino acids. Between the trimmed V and J ends, which lost 6 bases and 8 bases, there was a span of 19 bases. The DNA of the CDR3 is TGTGCCAGCAGCGCGCACACAGGGTTACAGGAAAAACTGTTTTTT. Translated: CASSAHTGLQEKLFF.

The chain carries TRBV5-1 and TRBJ2-1, with D hard to call. Germline CDR1 SGHRS, CDR2 YFSETQ. Trimming removed 1 base at V and 3 bases at J, with 14 bases between. The CDR3 runs to 16 residues. CDR3 sequence (DNA): TGCGCCAGCAGCTTGTTGCGGTCGTCGATCTACAATGAGCAGTTCTTC. Its protein product is CASSLLRSSIYNEQFF.

CDR3 loop: CASQEGTGGTEAFF. CDR3 sequence (DNA): TGTGCCAGCCAAGAGGGCACCGGGGGCACTGAAGCTTTCTTT. The chain joins TRBV6-5 to TRBJ1-1; maybe TRBD1 (5 bases). CDR1 is MNHEY and CDR2 is SVGAGI in the germline V gene. Trimming took off 8 bases at V and 4 bases at J, with 17 bases between the two ends. The CDR3 covers 14 residues.

This chain uses TRBV3-1 (or the pseudogene TRBV3-2) with TRBJ1-2; D is possibly TRBD1 (5 bases). The V gene lost 2 bases and the J gene lost 8 bases, with 12 bases spanning the gap. The CDR3 is 13 residues long. Germline loops: CDR1 LGHDT, CDR2 YNNKEL (reference sequence). CDR3: CASSQTEEGGYTF. In DNA form, the CDR3 reads TGTGCCAGCAGCCAAACGGAGGAGGGGGGCTACACCTTC.

The chain carries TRBV11-2 and TRBJ1-1; tentative D call: TRBD1 (5 bases). Deletions cut 3 bases from V and 1 base from J, with 6 bases between. Germline lookup yields CDR1 SGHAT and CDR2 FQNNGV. CDR3 length: 13 amino acids. DNA for the CDR3: TGTGCCAGCAGCTTGGACACGAACACTGAAGCTTTCTTT. This gives the protein CASSLDTNTEAFF. Variable domain in full (rest from reference TRBV11-2 and TRBJ1-1): EAGVAQSPRYKIIEKRQSVAFWCNPISGHATLYWYQQILGQGPKLLIQFQNNGVVDDSQLPKDRFSAERLKGVDSTLKIQPAKLEDSAVYLCASSLDTNTEAFFGQGTRLTVV.

The rearrangement links TRBV7-2 to TRBJ2-3; 9 positions match TRBD2. Germline-derived CDR1 and CDR2 are SGHTA and FQGNSA. The J segment lost 0 bases and the V segment lost 2 bases, leaving 3 bases of the junction unmatched. The CDR3 loop spans 16 amino acids. CDR3 protein: CASSLLAGSSTDTQYF. DNA of the CDR3: TGTGCCAGCAGCTTACTAGCGGGATCTAGCACAGATACGCAGTATTTT.

The genes are TRBV27 and TRBJ1-6; possibly TRBD1 for D (6 bases). Trimming left V 0 bases short and J 1 base short, with 13 bases between. The CDR3 totals 18 residues. Germline CDR1 MNHEY, CDR2 SMNVEV (reference sequence). CDR3 residues: CASSLSFPGESYNSPLHF. CDR3 in DNA: TGTGCCAGCAGTTTATCGTTTCCAGGGGAATCCTATAATTCACCCCTCCACTTT.

This clone was detected a few times. The V call is TRBV28, the J call TRBJ2-7; 11 nucleotides match TRBD2. CDR1 is MDHEN, CDR2 SYDVKM, per germline. Germline trimming cut 5 bases from V and 6 bases from J; bases unmatched to any gene: 9. The CDR3 runs to 15 residues. The CDR3 loop is CASSRLSTSGSEQYF. Here the CDR3 DNA reads TGTGCCAGCAGTCGACTCAGTACTAGCGGGAGCGAGCAGTACTTC.

This chain connects TRBV19 to TRBJ2-3; possible D gene TRBD2, 5 bases. The CDR3 runs to 17 residues. Deletions cut 5 bases from V and 0 bases from J, with 18 bases between. Germline values: CDR1 LNHDA, CDR2 SQIVND (reference sequence). CDR3 protein: CASSFWRVISSTDTQYF. CDR3 in DNA: TGTGCCAGTAGTTTCTGGCGGGTTATCTCTAGCACAGATACGCAGTATTTT.

In this sample, this clone turned up once. The chain couples TRBV6-5 to TRBJ1-6; possible D gene TRBD1, 5 bases. The CDR3 covers 14 residues. V dropped 8 bases and J dropped 13 bases, with 21 bases sitting between them. Germline-derived CDR1 and CDR2 are MNHEY and SVGAGI. The CDR3 DNA reads as TGTGCCAGCGTGATACGGGCAGGGCCAGGGCCCCTCCACTTT. Its translation: CASVIRAGPGPLHF.

This rearrangement joins TRBV19 to TRBJ1-5, with D possibly TRBD1 on 5 matching bases. The CDR3 is made up of 13 amino acids. V lost 8 bases and J 0 bases, leaving 8 bases between the germline ends. CDR1 and CDR2 from the germline V gene are LNHDA and SQIVND (reference sequence). The CDR3 DNA reads as TGTGCCAGTCGACAGCTTAGCAATCAGCCCCAGCATTTT. This sequence encodes CASRQLSNQPQHF.

This chain connects TRBV25-1 to TRBJ2-7, with D unclear. This CDR3 has 13 residues. CDR1 and CDR2 from the germline V gene are MGHDK and SYGVNS. Trimming removed 2 bases from V and 4 bases from J, with 9 bases in between. The CDR3 here is CASSEISSYEQYF. The CDR3 coding sequence is TGTGCCAGCAGTGAAATCTCCAGTTACGAGCAGTACTTC.

The chain has TRBV7-9 and TRBJ2-3, with D unclear. Looked up from germline, CDR1 is SEHNR and CDR2 is FQNEAQ (reference sequence). Trimming took off 4 bases at V and 4 bases at J, with 9 bases between the two ends. The CDR3 runs to 13 residues. The CDR3 DNA reads as TGTGCCAGCAGCTACCGACTGCCAGATACGCAGTATTTT. It translates to CASSYRLPDTQYF.

V gene TRBV30 combines with J gene TRBJ1-5; 8 bases agree with TRBD1. The CDR3 is 17 amino acids. Germline V gene sequence: CDR1 GTSNPN, CDR2 SVGIG (reference sequence). V shed 3 bases, J shed 3 bases, and the junction held 13 bases outside the gene matches. CDR3 sequence reads: CAWSGTGGSLNNQPQHF. The CDR3 coding sequence is TGTGCCTGGAGCGGAACAGGGGGTTCCCTTAACAATCAGCCCCAGCATTTT.

The chain uses TRBV10-1 and TRBJ2-2; maybe TRBD1 (6 bases). Trimming took 6 bases from V and 0 from J, leaving 14 bases between them. CDR1 WNHNN and CDR2 SYGVQD come from the germline V gene (reference sequence). The CDR3 is 16 residues long. Here the CDR3 DNA reads TGCGCCAGCAGCCCAGGGGTGGGCACGAACACCGGGGAGCTGTTTTTT. Protein sequence: CASSPGVGTNTGELFF.